The present T cell receptor beta chain was sequenced within a study of response to subunit inactivated influenza vaccine. Whole-study results and caveats: Authors suggested seasonal influenza vaccinations each recruit few new T cells.

CDR3 length: 16 amino acids. Germline loops: CDR1 DFQATT, CDR2 SNEGSKA (reference sequence). Deletions cut 0 bases from V and 0 bases from J, with 13 bases between. In this sample, this clonotype turned up a few times. Antigen specificity is unknown. TCRdb processed the RT-PCR reads anew with MiXCR; each CDR3 protein has one entry. The table shows approximately 520,000 distinct CDR3 sequences, with about 25% occurring only once. Here the sequenced sample was CD4+ T cells sorted from PBMCs, taken about 5 days after vaccination. The chain joins TRBV20-1 to TRBJ2-3, with D possibly TRBD2 on 6 matching bases. The TCR sequence derives from a man over 45 who received an inactivated influenza vaccine. This chain's CDR3 is CSARDRRGGSTDTQYF. The CDR3 DNA is TGCAGTGCTAGAGATCGAAGGGGAGGAAGCACAGATACGCAGTATTTT.